The T cell receptor (beta chain) described here comes from a study of T cell repertoires in cytomegalovirus infection. Overall study: Signatures in public TCR beta sequences pointed to both CMV infection and matching HLA type. Overall study findings and caveats: Individuals carrying CMV plus the relevant HLA were identified by cumulative frequency of public TCR beta families. Across the ex vivo response, the dominant clonotypes were HLA-C-restricted CMV-specific TCR beta clonotypes.

A single record per CDR3 protein comes from TCRdb applying MiXCR to the reads. The sample holds 350,000 to 500,000 distinct CDR3 sequences, roughly a third seen once. This clonotype was observed at least ten times. Antigen specificity is unknown. CDR1 is KGHDR and CDR2 is SFDVKD in the germline V gene. The CDR3 is 14 residues long. V dropped 7 bases and J dropped 3 bases, with 11 bases sitting between them. The sequenced sample consisted of PBMCs. The receptor was derived from a human donor in good health (CMV status not recorded). Some clones in this sample may be carry-over from other donors' samples. V is TRBV24-1 and J is TRBJ2-2; D gene uncertain. In DNA form, the CDR3 reads TGTGCCACCAGAGGAGACCCGGACACCGGGGAGCTGTTTTTT. As protein: CATRGDPDTGELFF.